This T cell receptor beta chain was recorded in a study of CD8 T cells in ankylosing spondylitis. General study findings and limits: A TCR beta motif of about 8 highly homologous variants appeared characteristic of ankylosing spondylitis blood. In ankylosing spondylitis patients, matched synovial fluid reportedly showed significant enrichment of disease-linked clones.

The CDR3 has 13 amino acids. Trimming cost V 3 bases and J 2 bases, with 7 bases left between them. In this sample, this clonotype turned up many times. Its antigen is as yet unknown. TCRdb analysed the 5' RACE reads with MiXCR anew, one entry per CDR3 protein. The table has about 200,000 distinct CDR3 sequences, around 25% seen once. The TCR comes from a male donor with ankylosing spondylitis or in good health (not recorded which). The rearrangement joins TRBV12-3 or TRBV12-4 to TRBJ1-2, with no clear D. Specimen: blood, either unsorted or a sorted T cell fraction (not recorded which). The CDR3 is CASSLSQNYGYTF. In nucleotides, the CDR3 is TGTGCCAGCAGTTTGTCACAGAACTATGGCTACACCTTC.